Listed here are 5 T cell receptor beta chains from one sample, sequenced in a study of OX40 agonist ivuxolimab in advanced cancers. Libraries were prepared by immunoSEQ multiplex PCR; TCRdb keeps only in-frame clonotypes and omits some of them. The sample yields about 79,000 clones, 70% to 85% seen once. Specimen: CD4+ or CD8+ T cells sorted from blood, collected in a trial of the OX40 agonist ivuxolimab. The receptors derive from an adult with an advanced solid tumor such as melanoma, head and neck, liver or kidney cancer.

V and J are TRBV6-6 and TRBJ1-3, with a tentative D call TRBD1 (6 bases). Germline CDR1 is MNHNY and CDR2 is SVGAGI (reference sequence). V lost 7 bases and J 4 bases, leaving 17 bases between the germline ends. The CDR3 covers 15 residues. The CDR3 spells CASTQGTAGGNTIYF. In nucleotides, the CDR3 is TGTGCCAGCACCCAGGGGACGGCGGGAGGAAACACCATATATTTT.

The chain links TRBV6-1 to TRBJ2-1; a weak D match, TRBD2 (5 bases). CDR1 is MNHNS, CDR2 SASEGT, per germline. V dropped 4 bases and J dropped 15 bases, with 13 bases sitting between them. The CDR3 spans 11 residues. CDR3 bases: TGTGCCAGCAGTGGGGTGGGAGTGGTGTTCTTC. It translates to CASSGVGVVFF.

This clone showed up just a few times. This rearrangement joins TRBV10-1 to TRBJ2-7, with unresolved D. Trimming stripped 4 bases from V and 2 bases from J, with 9 bases between. The CDR3 runs 13 residues. CDR1 is WNHNN, CDR2 SYGVQD, per germline (reference sequence). In nucleotides, the CDR3 is TGCGCCAGCAGTGGAGCATCCCCCTACGAGCAGTACTTC. Translating gives CASSGASPYEQYF.

The V gene is TRBV10-3, the J gene TRBJ2-6, with D uncertain. CDR1 and CDR2 from the germline V gene are ENHRY and SYGVKD. The CDR3 runs to 15 residues. The V end was cut by 2 bases, the J end by 0 bases, with 5 bases between. The CDR3 is CAISERASGANVLTF. The CDR3 nucleotides are TGTGCCATCAGTGAGAGGGCCTCTGGGGCCAACGTCCTGACTTTC.

As to this clone: Other DNA sequences in the same sample also yield this CDR3. The V call is TRBV7-8, the J call TRBJ1-4, with D maybe TRBD1 (5 bases). Per the germline V gene, CDR1 is SGHVS and CDR2 is FQNEAQ. This CDR3 contains 14 residues. V lost 1 base and J 4 bases, leaving 7 bases between the germline ends. CDR3: CASSLDGGNEKLFF. CDR3 nucleotides: TGTGCCAGCAGCTTAGACGGGGGTAATGAAAAACTGTTTTTT.